These 6 T cell receptor beta chains share one sample of origin, sequenced in a study of response to subunit inactivated influenza vaccine. TCRdb re-called the RT-PCR reads through MiXCR, storing one row per CDR3 protein. The sample lists 200,000 to 300,000 distinct CDR3 sequences; 9% to 15% were seen once. Sequences were derived from non-naive T cells sorted from PBMCs, sampled less than 15 days before vaccination. The receptors shown here come from a middle-aged man who received an inactivated influenza vaccine.

This clonotype has just a few counts. The chain links TRBV7-6 to TRBJ2-5; TRBD1 agrees at 7 bases. J was trimmed by 5 bases and V by 5 bases; bases with no gene match: 5. The CDR3 totals 13 residues. In germline, CDR1 is SGHVS, CDR2 FNYEAQ. DNA for the CDR3: TGTGCCAGCAGCAAACAGGGGTGGGAGACCCAGTACTTC. Amino acids: CASSKQGWETQYF.

This clonotype occurred a few times. The rearrangement links TRBV20-1 to TRBJ2-1; 12 bases line up with TRBD2. CDR3 length equals 15 residues. V dropped 3 bases and J dropped 9; count of bases not matched to a gene: 9. CDR1 is DFQATT and CDR2 is SNEGSKA in the germline V gene (reference sequence). CDR3 nucleotide sequence: TGCAGTGCTAGGAGGCTAGCGGGAGGGCGTGTTGAGCAGTTCTTC. It translates to CSARRLAGGRVEQFF.

There are a few counts of this clonotype. The chain links TRBV6-5 to TRBJ1-1; unclear D gene. The CDR3 is 15 amino acids. The germline CDR1 and CDR2 sequences are MNHEY and SVGAGI. Trimming removed 0 bases from V and 3 bases from J, with 11 bases in between. The CDR3 DNA reads TGTGCCAGCAGTTACTCCGATCTGGGGTACACTGAAGCTTTCTTT. It encodes CASSYSDLGYTEAFF.

This clonotype was found a few times. V is TRBV4-3 and J is TRBJ2-3; 8 bases line up with TRBD2. V shed 1 base and J 2 bases; nucleotides not matched to a gene: 8. CDR3 length: 17 amino acids. Germline CDR1 is LGHNA and CDR2 is YSLEER. For the CDR3, the DNA is TGCGCCAGCAGCCAAGTGGGGCGACTAGCGCCCACAGATACGCAGTATTTT. This encodes CASSQVGRLAPTDTQYF.

The chain employs TRBV19 and TRBJ1-5, with D unclear. Germline values: CDR1 LNHDA, CDR2 SQIVND (reference sequence). The CDR3 has 16 residues. Trimming stripped 0 bases from V and 0 bases from J, with 9 bases between. The CDR3 is CASSIDETVSNQPQHF. CDR3 sequence (DNA): TGTGCCAGTAGTATAGATGAGACGGTTAGCAATCAGCCCCAGCATTTT.

This clonotype has just a few counts. The chain joins TRBV3-1 to TRBJ2-3; 12 bases map to TRBD2. CDR1 LGHDT and CDR2 YNNKEL come from the germline V gene (reference sequence). The CDR3 runs to 15 residues. J gave up 7 bases and V 8 bases, and 10 bases lay outside the gene matches. The CDR3 region has the DNA TGTGCCAGCCAACCCGGACTAGCGGGGTTAAATACGCAGTATTTT. Translated: CASQPGLAGLNTQYF.